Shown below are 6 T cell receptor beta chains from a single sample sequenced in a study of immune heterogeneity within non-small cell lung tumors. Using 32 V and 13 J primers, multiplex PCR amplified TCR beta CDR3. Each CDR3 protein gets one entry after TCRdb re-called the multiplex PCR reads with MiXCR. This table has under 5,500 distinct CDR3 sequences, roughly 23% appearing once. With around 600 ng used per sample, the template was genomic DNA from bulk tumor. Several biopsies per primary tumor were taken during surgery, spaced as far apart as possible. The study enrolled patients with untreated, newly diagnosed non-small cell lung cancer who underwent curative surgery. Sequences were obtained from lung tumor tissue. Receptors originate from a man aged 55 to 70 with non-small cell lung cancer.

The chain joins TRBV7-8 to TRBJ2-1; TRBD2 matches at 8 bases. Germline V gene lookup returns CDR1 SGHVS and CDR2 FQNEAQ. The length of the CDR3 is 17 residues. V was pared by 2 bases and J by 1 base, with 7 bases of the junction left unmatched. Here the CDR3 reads CASSLSSGMTSYNEQFF. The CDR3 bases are TGTGCCAGCAGCTTAAGTAGCGGGATGACGTCCTACAATGAGCAGTTCTTC.

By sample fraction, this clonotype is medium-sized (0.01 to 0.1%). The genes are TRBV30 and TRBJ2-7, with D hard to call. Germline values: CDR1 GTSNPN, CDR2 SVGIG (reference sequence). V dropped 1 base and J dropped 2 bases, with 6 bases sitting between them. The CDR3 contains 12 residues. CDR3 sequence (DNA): TGTGCCTGGAGTGGGGCGGCCTACGAGCAGTACTTC. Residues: CAWSGAAYEQYF.

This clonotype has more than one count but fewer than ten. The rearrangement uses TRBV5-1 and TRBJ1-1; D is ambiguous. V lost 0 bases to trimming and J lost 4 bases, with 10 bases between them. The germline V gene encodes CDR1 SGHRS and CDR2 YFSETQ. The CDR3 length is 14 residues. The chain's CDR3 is CASSLVVQTTEAFF. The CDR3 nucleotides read TGCGCCAGCAGCTTGGTCGTCCAGACCACTGAAGCTTTCTTT.

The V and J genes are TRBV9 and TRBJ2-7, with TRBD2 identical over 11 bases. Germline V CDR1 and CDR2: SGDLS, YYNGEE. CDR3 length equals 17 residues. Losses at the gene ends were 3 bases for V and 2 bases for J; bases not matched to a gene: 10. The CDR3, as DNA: TGTGCCAGCAGCGCCAATCCGACTAGCGGGGCAACCTACGAGCAGTACTTC. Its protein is CASSANPTSGATYEQYF.

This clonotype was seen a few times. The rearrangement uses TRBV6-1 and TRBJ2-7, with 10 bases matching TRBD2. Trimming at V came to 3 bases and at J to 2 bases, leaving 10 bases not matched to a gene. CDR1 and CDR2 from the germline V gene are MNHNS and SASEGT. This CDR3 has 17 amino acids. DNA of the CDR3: TGTGCCAGCAGTGACCTCTGGGGGACTAGCGCAGCCTACGAGCAGTACTTC. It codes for CASSDLWGTSAAYEQYF.

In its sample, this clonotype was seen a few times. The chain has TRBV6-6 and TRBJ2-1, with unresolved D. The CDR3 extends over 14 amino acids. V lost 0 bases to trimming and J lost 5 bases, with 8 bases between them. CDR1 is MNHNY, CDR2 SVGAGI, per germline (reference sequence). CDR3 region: CASSYSGPHNEQFF. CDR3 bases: TGTGCCAGCAGTTACTCTGGGCCACACAATGAGCAGTTCTTC.